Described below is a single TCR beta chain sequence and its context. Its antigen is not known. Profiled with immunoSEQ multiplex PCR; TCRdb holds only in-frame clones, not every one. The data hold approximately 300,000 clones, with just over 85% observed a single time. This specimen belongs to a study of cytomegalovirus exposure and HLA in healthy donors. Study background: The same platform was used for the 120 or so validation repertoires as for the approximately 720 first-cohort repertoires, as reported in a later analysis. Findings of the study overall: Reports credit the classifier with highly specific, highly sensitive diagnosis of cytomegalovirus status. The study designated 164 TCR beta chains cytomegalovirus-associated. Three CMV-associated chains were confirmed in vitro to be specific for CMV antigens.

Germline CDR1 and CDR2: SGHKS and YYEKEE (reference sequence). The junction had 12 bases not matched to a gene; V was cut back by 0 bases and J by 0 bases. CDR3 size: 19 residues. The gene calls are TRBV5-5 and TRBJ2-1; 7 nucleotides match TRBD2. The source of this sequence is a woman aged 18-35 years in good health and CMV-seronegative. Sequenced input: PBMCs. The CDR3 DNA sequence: TGTGCCAGCAGCTTGGGGGGCCTAGCGGAAATCAGCTCCTACAATGAGCAGTTCTTC. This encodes CASSLGGLAEISSYNEQFF.